Each of the 5 T cell receptor beta chains below was sequenced from the same sample in a study of shared clonotypes between healthy human individuals. The table came from immunoSEQ multiplex PCR; TCRdb's copy has only in-frame clones and leaves some out. The data contain hundreds of thousands of clones, nearly 98% of them singletons. It was CD45RO-negative cells, positively selected for CCR7, that made up naive CD8 cells, with terminally differentiated effector memory CD45RA+ cells excluded. The source material was naive CD8+ T cells sorted from blood. The receptor set was obtained from a man aged 25 to 45 in good health.

V is TRBV5-3 and J is TRBJ2-7; a weak D match, TRBD1 (6 bases). TRBV5-3 is filed as an ORF, its function uncertain. Trimming pared 0 bases from V and 2 bases from J, leaving 9 bases between. The CDR3 contains 14 residues. The CDR3 bases are TGTGCCAGAAGCTTGGAGGACAGCACCTACGAGCAGTACTTC. Residues: CARSLEDSTYEQYF.

This chain connects TRBV4-1 to TRBJ2-1, with 7 bases lining up with TRBD2. Germline CDR1 MGHRA, CDR2 YSYEKL. The V and J ends lost 4 bases and 6 bases, in that order; junction bases with no gene match: 9. This CDR3 region has 15 residues. This chain's CDR3 is CASSPLLGGVNEQFF. The CDR3 DNA follows: TGCGCCAGCAGCCCCCTTTTGGGGGGGGTCAATGAGCAGTTCTTC.

The chain uses TRBV28 and TRBJ2-7; maybe TRBD2 (5 bases). Between the trimmed V and J ends, which lost 5 bases and 2 bases, there was a span of 16 bases. The germline gives CDR1 MDHEN, CDR2 SYDVKM. The CDR3 runs 15 residues. CDR3 in amino acids: CASSPVGDSAYEQYF. As DNA, the CDR3 is TGTGCCAGCAGTCCCGTCGGGGATTCCGCCTACGAGCAGTACTTC.

This chain uses TRBV6-6 with TRBJ2-3, with 9 bases matching TRBD2. The CDR3 is made up of 13 amino acids. The ends lost 7 bases at V and 2 bases at J; junction bases unmatched: 1. CDR1 and CDR2 from the germline V gene are MNHNY and SVGAGI (reference sequence). CDR3 bases: TGTGCCAGCACGGGACTAGCCACAGATACGCAGTATTTT. It encodes CASTGLATDTQYF.

The chain couples TRBV5-1 to TRBJ2-1; 9 bases are a match to TRBD1. Germline loops: CDR1 SGHRS, CDR2 YFSETQ. The CDR3 length is 15 residues. Trimming at V came to 2 bases and at J to 7 bases, leaving 7 bases not matched to a gene. CDR3 in DNA: TGCGCCAGCAGCTTCACAGGGGGCCCTACGAATGAGCAGTTCTTC. This gives the protein CASSFTGGPTNEQFF.